These 12 T cell receptor beta chains were all obtained from the same sample, sequenced in a study of identifying expanded T cells in peripheral blood. Generated by immunoSEQ multiplex PCR, the TCRdb table keeps only in-frame clones and is missing some. Here the sample spans about 97,000 clones, approximately 88% being singletons. The sequenced sample was blood. Every receptor here comes from a person between 18 and 70 years old in good health.

This clone was seen just once. The chain is built from TRBV6-5 and TRBJ1-2; D uncertain. Deletions cut 0 bases from V and 0 bases from J, with 11 bases between. CDR3 length: 16 residues. Looked up from germline, CDR1 is MNHEY and CDR2 is SVGAGI. The CDR3 DNA follows: TGTGCCAGCAGTTACTCCGGCATCACGGCTAACTATGGCTACACCTTC. Encoded protein: CASSYSGITANYGYTF.

This clone was observed a few times. V usage is TRBV19 and J usage is TRBJ1-6; 10 nucleotides line up with TRBD1. There are 15 residues in the CDR3. Germline loops: CDR1 LNHDA, CDR2 SQIVND (reference sequence). The trim removed 4 bases at V and 10 bases at J, leaving 7 bases unmatched. As DNA, the CDR3 is TGTGCCAGTAGTACCGGGACAGGGGCCTTCTCACCCCTCCACTTT. Its protein product is CASSTGTGAFSPLHF.

About this clone: A much larger clone lies a single base off, so this may be a read error. The chain joins TRBV28 to TRBJ1-1; D is perhaps TRBD1 (6 bases). Germline V gene sequence: CDR1 MDHEN, CDR2 SYDVKM. This CDR3 region has 12 residues. Trimming shortened V by 5 bases and J by 4 bases, and 8 bases separated the two germline ends. The CDR3 DNA reads as TGTGCCAGCAGTACAGGGAGCACTGAAGCTTTCTTT. This codes for CASSTGSTEAFF.

This clone was observed once. The V and J genes are TRBV5-6 and TRBJ1-5; tentative D call: TRBD1 (6 bases). From germline, CDR1 is SGHDT and CDR2 YYEEEE. The CDR3 is 16 amino acids. V shed 3 bases and J shed 5 bases, with 18 bases lying between them. CDR3 DNA: TGTGCCAGCAGCTCTCGGGACACAGAATATTATCAGCCCCAGCATTTT. As protein: CASSSRDTEYYQPQHF.

The chain combines TRBV13 with TRBJ1-1; perhaps TRBD1 as D (5 bases). The germline gives CDR1 PRHDT, CDR2 FYEKMQ (reference sequence). The V gene lost 5 bases and the J gene lost 6 bases, with 10 bases spanning the gap. The CDR3 consists of 12 residues. CDR3 protein: CASSPGKAEAFF. CDR3 bases: TGTGCCAGCAGCCCAGGGAAGGCTGAAGCTTTCTTT.

The chain combines TRBV27 with TRBJ1-6, with 7 bases fitting TRBD1. V shed 2 bases and J 7 bases; nucleotides not matched to a gene: 11. Germline loops: CDR1 MNHEY, CDR2 SMNVEV (reference sequence). The CDR3 loop spans 17 amino acids. CDR3 nucleotide sequence: TGTGCCAGCAGTTTAAACAGGGGCCGGGATTGGAATTCACCCCTCCACTTT. It translates to CASSLNRGRDWNSPLHF.

The rearrangement joins TRBV29-1 to TRBJ2-7; 10 positions agree with TRBD1. There are 14 residues in the CDR3. The germline V gene encodes CDR1 SQVTM and CDR2 ANQGSEA. V trimming: 7 bases; J trimming: 7 bases; junction bases outside the gene matches: 13. This chain's CDR3 is CSASPTGGFTEQYF. The CDR3 nucleotides read TGCAGCGCATCACCGACAGGGGGCTTTACGGAGCAGTACTTC.

This sequence joins TRBV28 and TRBJ1-5; maybe TRBD1 (6 bases). Per the germline V gene, CDR1 is MDHEN and CDR2 is SYDVKM. Deletions cut 6 bases from V and 6 bases from J, with 15 bases between. This CDR3 is 14 amino acids long. Written as DNA, the CDR3 is TGTGCCAGCAGCCAATCGACAGGAGGTCAGCCCCAGCATTTT. Translation gives CASSQSTGGQPQHF.

The chain uses TRBV5-4 and TRBJ2-7; a weak D match, TRBD1 (6 bases). Germline assignment: CDR1 SGHNT and CDR2 YYREEE (reference sequence). The CDR3 is 15 residues long. V lost 0 bases and J lost 6, with 16 bases in between. The CDR3 sequence: CASSLARGRGGEQYF. The CDR3 nucleotides read TGTGCCAGCAGCTTGGCCAGGGGCAGGGGCGGCGAGCAGTACTTC.

The chain carries TRBV5-1 and TRBJ2-7, with a weak D call TRBD2 (5 bases). V lost 5 bases, J lost 7 bases, and 19 bases lay in between. Looked up from germline, CDR1 is SGHRS and CDR2 is YFSETQ. The CDR3 extends over 14 amino acids. The CDR3 DNA is TGCGCCAGCAGTCAACAAACGGGCAGAGGGGAGCAGTACTTC. This sequence encodes CASSQQTGRGEQYF.

The chain combines TRBV19 with TRBJ1-3, with a possible D match to TRBD1 (6 bases). CDR1 is LNHDA, CDR2 SQIVND, per germline (reference sequence). V was cut by 6 bases and J by 0 bases, with 12 bases left in between. The CDR3 spans 15 residues. CDR3 bases: TGTGCCAGTAGACTACAGGGCCTCTCTGGAAACACCATATATTTT. Protein sequence: CASRLQGLSGNTIYF.

This CDR3 reads CASSGPFGGSKETQYF. CDR3 DNA: TGTGCCAGCAGCGGACCTTTCGGGGGGTCTAAAGAGACCCAGTACTTC. V usage is TRBV7-2 and J usage is TRBJ2-5, with TRBD2 identical over 7 bases. The V segment lost 5 bases and the J segment 3 bases; nucleotides outside the gene matches: 12. CDR1 SGHTA and CDR2 FQGNSA come from the germline V gene. The CDR3 length is 16 residues.